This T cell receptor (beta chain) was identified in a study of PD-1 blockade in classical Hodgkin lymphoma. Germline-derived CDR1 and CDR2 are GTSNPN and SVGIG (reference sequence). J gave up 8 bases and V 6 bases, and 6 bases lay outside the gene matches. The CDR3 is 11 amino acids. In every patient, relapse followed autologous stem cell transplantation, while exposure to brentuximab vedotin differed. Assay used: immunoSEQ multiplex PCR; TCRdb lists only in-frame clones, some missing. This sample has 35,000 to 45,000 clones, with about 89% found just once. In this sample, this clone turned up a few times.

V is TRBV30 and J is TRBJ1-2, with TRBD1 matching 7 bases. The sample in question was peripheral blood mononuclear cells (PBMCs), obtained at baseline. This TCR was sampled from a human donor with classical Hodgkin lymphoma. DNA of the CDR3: TGTGCCTGTACAGGGGACTTAGGCTACACCTTC. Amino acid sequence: CACTGDLGYTF.